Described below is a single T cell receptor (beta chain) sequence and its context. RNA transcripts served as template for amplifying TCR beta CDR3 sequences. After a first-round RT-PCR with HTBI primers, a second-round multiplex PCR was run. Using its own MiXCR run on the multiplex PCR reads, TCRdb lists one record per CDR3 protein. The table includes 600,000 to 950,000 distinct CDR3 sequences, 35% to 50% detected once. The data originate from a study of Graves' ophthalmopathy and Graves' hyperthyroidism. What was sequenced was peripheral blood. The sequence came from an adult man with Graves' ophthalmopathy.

For the CDR3, the DNA is TGCAGTGCTAGCTCCAGCCTCACCGGGGAGCTGTTTTTT. Encoded protein: CSASSSLTGELFF. V gene TRBV20-1 combines with J gene TRBJ2-2; D remains unclear. Germline V lookup: CDR1 DFQATT, CDR2 SNEGSKA (reference sequence). V lost 3 bases, J lost 4 bases, and 9 bases lay in between. The CDR3 loop spans 13 amino acids.